This T cell receptor beta chain was sequenced in a study of shared clonotypes between healthy human individuals. Deep was the level at which the assay was run. Genomic DNA (from each subset) was split evenly across several immunoSEQ plates. The repertoire was sequenced with immunoSEQ multiplex PCR; TCRdb's copy has only in-frame clones and lacks some. This table has about 2 million clones, roughly 94% appearing once. The naive CD8 subset, CD45RO-negative cells positively selected for CCR7, excluded terminally differentiated effector memory CD45RA+ cells. The CDR3 totals 18 residues. Note on this clone: Its target is unknown.

Study-level results: Large sequencing depth failed to make sorted-subset sequencing complete, rarefaction showed.

This TCR derives from a man between 18 and 35 years old in good health. The sample was naive CD8+ T cells sorted from blood. The chain employs TRBV21-1 and TRBJ2-4; the table's D call, TRBD1, has no DNA check behind it. TRBV21-1 is a pseudogene locus. The CDR3, as DNA: TGTGCCAGCGCTCTAAGGGGCTGGGACAGTAGAAATCGTAACATTCAGTACTTC. Translation: CASALRGWDSRNRNIQYF.